A selection of T cell receptor beta chains follows, all from one sample in a study of OX40 agonist ivuxolimab in advanced cancers. Sequencing was performed with immunoSEQ multiplex PCR; in TCRdb, only in-frame clones are kept and a portion is missing. The table includes 20,000 to 25,000 clones, around 86% detected once. The sample was CD4+ or CD8+ T cells sorted from blood, taken in a trial of the OX40 agonist ivuxolimab. These receptor sequences come from an adult with an advanced solid tumor such as melanoma, head and neck, liver or kidney cancer. Both conserved end residues are part of each CDR3. A D gene is named only where the DNA matches it firmly. Size is omitted from some rows. Given values are once, few, many or a class for expanded clones.

V gene	J gene	D gene	clone size	CDR3 DNA	CDR3 protein
TRBV7-8	TRBJ1-2	TRBD1	few	TGTGCCAGCAGCTGGTTGGACAGGGAGGGCTATGGCTACACCTTC	CASSWLDREGYGYTF
TRBV2	TRBJ1-1	NA	NA	TGTGCCAACCGGGGGGGAGTGACTGAAGCTTTCTTT	CANRGGVTEAFF
TRBV28	TRBJ2-1	TRBD1	NA	TGTGCCAGCAGTGTCAACAGGGGGCTGGCCTACAATGAGCAGTTCTTC	CASSVNRGLAYNEQFF
TRBV27	TRBJ2-3	NA	NA	TGTGCCAGCAGTTTATATGGTATGACAGATACGCAGTATTTT	CASSLYGMTDTQYF
TRBV10-3	TRBJ1-6	NA	NA	TGTGCCATCGGTCCGGCTCCAGGGGTCGATTCACCCCTCCACTTT	CAIGPAPGVDSPLHF
TRBV21-1	TRBJ2-1	NA	NA	TGTGCCAGCAGCAAAGAAATAAACGGTCGACAGTTTAACCATGAGCAGTTCTTC	CASSKEINGRQFNHEQFF
TRBV29-1	TRBJ1-2	TRBD1	NA	TGCAGCGTTGGCCCGGGACAGCACAACTATGGCTACACCTTC	CSVGPGQHNYGYTF
TRBV7-5	TRBJ2-3	NA	once	TGTGCCAGCAGCTCCCGGGACCACCCTGGCACAGATACGCAGTATTTT	CASSSRDHPGTDTQYF
TRBV10-1	TRBJ2-1	TRBD2	NA	TGCGCCAGCAGTGACCCGAGCGGGGGAAATGAGCAGTTCTTC	CASSDPSGGNEQFF
TRBV27	TRBJ2-5	NA	NA	TGTGCCAGCAGTTTATCGACCAGGGGGGTGCAGACCCAGTACTTC	CASSLSTRGVQTQYF
TRBV9	TRBJ2-3	NA	NA	TGTGCCAGCAGCCCCTGGGATACCGGAGATACGCAGTATTTT	CASSPWDTGDTQYF
TRBV9	TRBJ2-5	TRBD1	NA	TGTGCCAGCAGCGGGCCCCGGGACAGCAGTCAAGAGACCCAGTACTTC	CASSGPRDSSQETQYF
TRBV27	TRBJ1-3	NA	NA	TGTGCCAGCAGTGCTATACCTAGCGCGGTCGCTGGAAACACCATATATTTT	CASSAIPSAVAGNTIYF
TRBV7-8	TRBJ2-5	NA	NA	TGTGCCAGCAGCTTAATCGCTGAGACCCAGTACTTC	CASSLIAETQYF
TRBV11-3	TRBJ1-4	NA	NA	TGTGCCAGCAAAGAAAATCCGGGGGCTATTAATGAAAAACTGTTTTTT	CASKENPGAINEKLFF
TRBV28	TRBJ2-7	NA	NA	TGTGCCAGCTGGGGGGCAGGGGGGTTCTACGAGCAGTACTTC	CASWGAGGFYEQYF
TRBV4-1	TRBJ2-7	NA	NA	TGCGCCAGCAGCCCCCTCGAGGGTGAGAACGAGCAGTACTTC	CASSPLEGENEQYF
TRBV5-1	TRBJ2-4	NA	once	TGCGCCAGCAGCGATTCGGGGAGGGGGTTTGACATTCAGTACTTC	CASSDSGRGFDIQYF
TRBV27	TRBJ2-3	TRBD2	few	TGTGCCAGCAGTTTAGGTTTTAGCGGGAGGTCGGGATACACAGATACGCAGTATTTT	CASSLGFSGRSGYTDTQYF
TRBV28	TRBJ1-3	TRBD1	NA	TGTGCCAGCAGCACCTCGACAGGGGTAGCATTAGGCACCATATATTTT	CASSTSTGVALGTIYF
TRBV29-1	TRBJ2-7	TRBD1	NA	TGCAGCATTGTGGGGACGACCGGGACAGTCAAATCCTCCTACGAGCAGTACTTC	CSIVGTTGTVKSSYEQYF
TRBV5-4	TRBJ2-7	NA	NA	TGTGCCAGCAGCTTTGCGCAGCGGGCTGGGGGGACCTACGAGCAGTACTTC	CASSFAQRAGGTYEQYF
TRBV10-3	TRBJ1-5	NA	few	TGTGCCATCAGTGTCGGGGGCAATCAGCCCCAGCATTTT	CAISVGGNQPQHF
TRBV9	TRBJ1-5	NA	NA	TGTGCCAGCAGCCCGGGTTGGGATCAGCCCCAGCATTTT	CASSPGWDQPQHF
TRBV7-9	TRBJ2-7	NA	NA	TGTGCCAGCAGCTTAGTTGCGCAGATTCCCTACGAGCAGTACTTC	CASSLVAQIPYEQYF
TRBV4-2	TRBJ2-7	NA	medium-sized	TGTGCCAGCAGCCCCGGCGGGGGCCGCTACGAGCAGTACTTC	CASSPGGGRYEQYF
TRBV6-5	TRBJ2-1	NA	NA	TGTGCCAGCAGTTACGGAAATGAGCAGTTCTTC	CASSYGNEQFF
TRBV29-1	TRBJ1-4	NA	NA	TGCAGCGTTGGGACAGTTAATGAAAAACTGTTTTTT	CSVGTVNEKLFF
TRBV7-9	TRBJ2-4	NA	NA	TGTGCCAGCAGTACGCTGCCGTTGGGGGAAAACATTCAGTACTTC	CASSTLPLGENIQYF
TRBV19	TRBJ2-1	TRBD2	NA	TGTGCCAGTAGTATGATAGGAGGCCGCCCCGGACTAGCGGGAGGTAATTATGAGCAGTTCTTC	CASSMIGGRPGLAGGNYEQFF
TRBV15	TRBJ2-7	NA	NA	TGTGCCACCAGCAGAAAGACAGTCCACGAGCAGTACTTC	CATSRKTVHEQYF
TRBV5-6	TRBJ2-7	NA	once	TGTGCCAGCAGCCTGGCCCGGTACGAGCAGTACTTC	CASSLARYEQYF
TRBV27	TRBJ2-2	TRBD2	NA	TGTGCCAGCGCACTAGCGGGAGGGGTCACCGGGGAGCTGTTTTTT	CASALAGGVTGELFF
TRBV6-5	TRBJ2-3	TRBD2	NA	TGTGCCAGCAGCCGGGACTACACAGATACGCAGTATTTT	CASSRDYTDTQYF
TRBV7-3	TRBJ2-7	NA	few	TGTGCCAGCAGTTTGGACAGTGGGGTCGAGCAGTACTTC	CASSLDSGVEQYF
TRBV11-2	TRBJ1-1	NA	NA	TGTGCCAGCAGCTGGGCCGGGACGCAGACTGAAGCTTTCTTT	CASSWAGTQTEAFF
TRBV6-5	TRBJ2-5	TRBD2	once	TGTGCCAGCAGTTACTCAGCCGCTAGCGGGGAGACCCAGTACTTC	CASSYSAASGETQYF
TRBV27	TRBJ2-7	NA	NA	TGTGCCAGCAGCTCGAGCTCCTACGAGCAGTACTTC	CASSSSSYEQYF
TRBV19	TRBJ2-5	TRBD2	NA	TGTGCCAGTAGTGCCGCGGGGGGGGAGACCCAGTACTTC	CASSAAGGETQYF
TRBV7-9	TRBJ1-6	TRBD1	NA	TGTGCCAGCAGCTTAGGGGACAGGAATAATTCACCCCTCCACTTT	CASSLGDRNNSPLHF
TRBV7-9	TRBJ2-1	TRBD2	NA	TGTGCCAGCAGCTTAGGCGGGAGGGGGGTCGGTGAGCAGTTCTTC	CASSLGGRGVGEQFF
TRBV7-3	TRBJ1-4	NA	NA	TGTGCCAGCAGCTTAGTATATGAAAAACTGTTTTTT	CASSLVYEKLFF
TRBV28	TRBJ1-2	NA	NA	TGTGCCAGCAGTTTAGGGGCAGGGGAAGGCTACACCTTC	CASSLGAGEGYTF
TRBV19	TRBJ2-3	TRBD2	NA	TGTGCCAGTAGTCAACAGCGGGGGGGCCCGGATACGCAGTATTTT	CASSQQRGGPDTQYF
TRBV5-6	TRBJ1-2	NA	NA	TGTGCCAGCAGCTTGGCAGGGAAGGGTTTTGGCTACACCTTC	CASSLAGKGFGYTF
TRBV19	TRBJ2-3	NA	NA	TGTGCCAGTAGTATATCTGTAAGCACAGATACGCAGTATTTT	CASSISVSTDTQYF